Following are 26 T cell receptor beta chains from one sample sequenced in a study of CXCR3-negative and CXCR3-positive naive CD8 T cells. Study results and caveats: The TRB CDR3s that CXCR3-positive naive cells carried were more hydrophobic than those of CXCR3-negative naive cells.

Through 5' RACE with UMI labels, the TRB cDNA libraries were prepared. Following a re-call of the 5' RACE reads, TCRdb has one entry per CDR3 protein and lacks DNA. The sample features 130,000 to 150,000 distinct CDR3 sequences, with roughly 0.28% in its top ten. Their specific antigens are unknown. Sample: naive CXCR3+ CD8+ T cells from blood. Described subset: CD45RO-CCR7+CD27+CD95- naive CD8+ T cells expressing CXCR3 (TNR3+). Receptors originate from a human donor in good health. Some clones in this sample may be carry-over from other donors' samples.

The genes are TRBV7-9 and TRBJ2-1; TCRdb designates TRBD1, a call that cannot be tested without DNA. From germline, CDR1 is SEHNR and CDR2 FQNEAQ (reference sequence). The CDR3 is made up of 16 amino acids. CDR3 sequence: CASSPGAVTLHNEQFF. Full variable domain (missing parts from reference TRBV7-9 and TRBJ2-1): DTGVSQNPRHKITKRGQNVTFRCDPISEHNRLYWYRQTLGQGPEFLTYFQNEAQLEKSRLLSDRFSAERPKGSFSTLEIQRTEQGDSAMYLCASSPGAVTLHNEQFFGPGTRLTVL.

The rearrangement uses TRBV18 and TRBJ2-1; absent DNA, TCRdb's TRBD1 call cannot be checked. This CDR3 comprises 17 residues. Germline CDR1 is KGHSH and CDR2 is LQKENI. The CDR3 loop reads CASSPLVSRASYNEQFF.

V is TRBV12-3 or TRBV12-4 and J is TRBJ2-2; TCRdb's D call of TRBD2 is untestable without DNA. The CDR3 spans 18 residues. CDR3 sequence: CASSLPLVTSGNTGELFF.

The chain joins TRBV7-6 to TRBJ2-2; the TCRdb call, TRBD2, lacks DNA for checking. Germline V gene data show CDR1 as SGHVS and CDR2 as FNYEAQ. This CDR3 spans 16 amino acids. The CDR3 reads CASSRTTSGASGELFF.

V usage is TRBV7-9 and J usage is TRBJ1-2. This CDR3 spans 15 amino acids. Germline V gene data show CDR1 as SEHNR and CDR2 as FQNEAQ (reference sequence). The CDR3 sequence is CASSFSAGALYGYTF. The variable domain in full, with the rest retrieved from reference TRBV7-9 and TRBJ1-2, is DTGVSQNPRHKITKRGQNVTFRCDPISEHNRLYWYRQTLGQGPEFLTYFQNEAQLEKSRLLSDRFSAERPKGSFSTLEIQRTEQGDSAMYLCASSFSAGALYGYTFGSGTRLTVV.

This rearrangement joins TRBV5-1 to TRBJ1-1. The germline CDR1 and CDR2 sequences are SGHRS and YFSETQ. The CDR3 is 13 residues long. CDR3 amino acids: CASSLEPDGEAFF. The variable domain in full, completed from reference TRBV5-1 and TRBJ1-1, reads KAGVTQTPRYLIKTRGQQVTLSCSPISGHRSVSWYQQTPGQGLQFLFEYFSETQRNKGNFPGRFSGRQFSNSRSEMNVSTLELGDSALYLCASSLEPDGEAFFGQGTRLTVV.

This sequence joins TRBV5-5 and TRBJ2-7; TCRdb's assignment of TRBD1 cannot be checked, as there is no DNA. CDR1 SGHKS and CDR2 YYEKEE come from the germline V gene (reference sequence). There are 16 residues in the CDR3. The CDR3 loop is CASSLRDRGIAGEQYF.

The CDR3 loop reads CATSRDTLWNEQFF. V and J are TRBV15 and TRBJ2-1. CDR1 and CDR2 from the germline V gene are LNHNV and YYDKDF (reference sequence). The CDR3 consists of 14 residues.

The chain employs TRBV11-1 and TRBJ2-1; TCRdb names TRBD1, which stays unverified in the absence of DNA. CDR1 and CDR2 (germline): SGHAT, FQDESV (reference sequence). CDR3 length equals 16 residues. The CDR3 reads CASSIGTGGDFDEQFF.

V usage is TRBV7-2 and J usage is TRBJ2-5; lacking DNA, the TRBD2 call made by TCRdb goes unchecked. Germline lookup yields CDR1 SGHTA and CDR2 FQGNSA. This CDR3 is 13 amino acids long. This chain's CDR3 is CASRARGVQTQYF.

CDR3 residues: CATSWGAVAGANVLTF. The gene calls are TRBV15 and TRBJ2-6; checking the TCRdb D call of TRBD1 is not possible without DNA. CDR3 length equals 16 residues. Germline CDR1 reads LNHNV; CDR2 reads YYDKDF (reference sequence).

The CDR3: CASSQDIGQPQHF. The V call is TRBV4-3, the J call TRBJ1-5. Germline CDR1 reads LGHNA; CDR2 reads YSLEER. The CDR3 is 13 amino acids.

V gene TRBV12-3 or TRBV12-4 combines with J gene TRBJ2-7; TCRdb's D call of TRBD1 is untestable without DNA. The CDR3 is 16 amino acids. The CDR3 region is CASSYIGTGVGYEQYF.

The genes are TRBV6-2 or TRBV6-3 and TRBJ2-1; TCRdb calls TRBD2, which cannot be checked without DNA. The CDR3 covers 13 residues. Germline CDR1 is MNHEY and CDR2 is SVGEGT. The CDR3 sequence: CANTIGTANEQFF.

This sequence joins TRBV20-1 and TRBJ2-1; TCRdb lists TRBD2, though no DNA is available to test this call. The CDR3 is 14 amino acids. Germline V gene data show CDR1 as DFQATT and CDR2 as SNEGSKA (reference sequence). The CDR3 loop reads CRGTSGNSYNEQFF.

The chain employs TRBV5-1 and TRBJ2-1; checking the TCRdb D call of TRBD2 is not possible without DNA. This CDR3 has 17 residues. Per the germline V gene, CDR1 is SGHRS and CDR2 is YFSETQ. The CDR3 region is CASSSWTSGGNFNEQFF.

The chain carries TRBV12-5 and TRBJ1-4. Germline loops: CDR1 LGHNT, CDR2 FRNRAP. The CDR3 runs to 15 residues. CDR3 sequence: CASGLTTELNEKLFF.

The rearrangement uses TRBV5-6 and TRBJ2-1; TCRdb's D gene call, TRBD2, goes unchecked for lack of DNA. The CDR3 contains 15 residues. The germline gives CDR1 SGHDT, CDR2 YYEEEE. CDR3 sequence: CASRSWGGSYNEQFF.

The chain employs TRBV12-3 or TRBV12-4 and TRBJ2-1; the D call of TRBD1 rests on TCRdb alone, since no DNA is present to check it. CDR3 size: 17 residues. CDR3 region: CASSPPPGTASYNEQFF.

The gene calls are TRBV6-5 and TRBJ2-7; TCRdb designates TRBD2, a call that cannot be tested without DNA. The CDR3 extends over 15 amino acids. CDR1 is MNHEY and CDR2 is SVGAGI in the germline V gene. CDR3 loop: CASSYSPSGTYEQYF.

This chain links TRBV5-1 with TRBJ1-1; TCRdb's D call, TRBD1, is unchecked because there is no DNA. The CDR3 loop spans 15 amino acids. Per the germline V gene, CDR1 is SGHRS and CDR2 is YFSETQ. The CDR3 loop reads CASSLAQDMNTEAFF.

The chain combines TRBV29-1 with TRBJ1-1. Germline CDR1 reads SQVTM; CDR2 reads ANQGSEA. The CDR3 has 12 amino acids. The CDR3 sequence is CSDSGGNTEAFF. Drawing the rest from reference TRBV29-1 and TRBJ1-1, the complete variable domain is SAVISQKPSRDICQRGTSLTIQCQVDSQVTMMFWYRQQPGQSLTLIATANQGSEATYESGFVIDKFPISRPNLTFSTLTVSNMSPEDSSIYLCSDSGGNTEAFFGQGTRLTVV.

CDR3 sequence: CASSLTGVGEQPQHF. V usage is TRBV7-9 and J usage is TRBJ1-5; no DNA is available, so the TRBD1 call from TCRdb remains unchecked. CDR1 and CDR2 from the germline V gene are SEHNR and FQNEAQ (reference sequence). The CDR3 contains 15 residues.

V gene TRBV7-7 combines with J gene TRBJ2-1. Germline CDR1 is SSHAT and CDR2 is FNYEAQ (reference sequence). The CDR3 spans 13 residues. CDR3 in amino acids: CASSLVGADEQFF.

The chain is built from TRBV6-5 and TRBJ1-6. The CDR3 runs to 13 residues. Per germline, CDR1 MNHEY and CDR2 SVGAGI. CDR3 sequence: CASSSRGHSPLHF.

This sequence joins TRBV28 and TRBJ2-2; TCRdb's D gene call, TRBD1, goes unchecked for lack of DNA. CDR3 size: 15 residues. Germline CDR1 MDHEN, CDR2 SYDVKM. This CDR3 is CASSLYTGGSGELFF.